The 8 T cell receptor beta chains given below trace back to one sample, sequenced in a study of blood T cell repertoires in COVID-19. The method was immunoSEQ multiplex PCR; TCRdb's version includes in-frame clones alone and lacks a portion of them. The sample lists 230,000 or so clones, around four fifths occurring once. The sequencing sample was made of peripheral blood. These receptor sequences come from a man aged 35 to 55 with active or convalescent COVID-19.

The chain has TRBV7-9 and TRBJ1-6, with D hard to call. Looked up from germline, CDR1 is SEHNR and CDR2 is FQNEAQ (reference sequence). This CDR3 comprises 12 residues. V gave up 4 bases and J gave up 9 bases, with 7 bases separating them. DNA for the CDR3: TGTGCCAGCAGCTCGGGGTTTTCACCCCTCCACTTT. Encoded protein: CASSSGFSPLHF.

V gene TRBV9 combines with J gene TRBJ1-3; no firm D call. The V gene lost 6 bases and the J gene lost 4 bases, with 14 bases spanning the gap. Germline V gives CDR1 SGDLS, CDR2 YYNGEE. The CDR3 covers 14 residues. CDR3 sequence reads: CASTPSGEGNTIYF. In DNA form, the CDR3 reads TGTGCCAGCACCCCCTCCGGGGAGGGAAACACCATATATTTT.

The V and J genes are TRBV7-9 and TRBJ1-1; TRBD1 matches at 9 bases. Germline assignment: CDR1 SEHNR and CDR2 FQNEAQ (reference sequence). The junction had 6 bases not matched to a gene; V was cut back by 1 base and J by 6 bases. The CDR3 runs 15 residues. CDR3 region: CASSLDRTGAAEAFF. As DNA, the CDR3 is TGTGCCAGCAGCTTAGATAGGACAGGGGCGGCTGAAGCTTTCTTT.

This chain uses TRBV4-3 with TRBJ1-1; D may be TRBD1 (5 bases). This CDR3 region has 15 residues. Trimming took 0 bases from V and 10 from J, leaving 18 bases between them. In germline, CDR1 is LGHNA, CDR2 YSLEER. CDR3 loop: CASSQEGAGVGVAFF. The CDR3 nucleotides read TGCGCCAGCAGCCAAGAAGGGGCTGGGGTCGGCGTAGCTTTCTTT.

The table lists this clone with a count of one. The V call is TRBV30, the J call TRBJ2-7; TRBD2 might be the D (5 bases). The V gene lost 4 bases and the J gene lost 3 bases, with 19 bases spanning the gap. Germline V CDR1 and CDR2: GTSNPN, SVGIG (reference sequence). This CDR3 spans 15 amino acids. In DNA form, the CDR3 reads TGTGCCTGGACCCCCGGAGGACTTACGAACTACGAGCAGTACTTC. It specifies CAWTPGGLTNYEQYF.

This clone was seen more than once but under ten times. The rearrangement uses TRBV6-5 and TRBJ1-5; D is ambiguous. V was clipped by 5 bases and J by 3 bases, with 8 bases between them. The CDR3 covers 13 residues. CDR1 MNHEY and CDR2 SVGAGI come from the germline V gene. CDR3 sequence: CASSPGYNQPQHF. CDR3 DNA: TGTGCCAGCAGTCCGGGATACAATCAGCCCCAGCATTTT.

J is TRBJ1-5 and V is TRBV9; D gene unclear. This CDR3 contains 14 residues. Trimming stripped 2 bases from V and 7 bases from J, with 13 bases between. CDR1 and CDR2 from the germline V gene are SGDLS and YYNGEE. CDR3: CASSVGEGGQPQHF. The CDR3, as DNA: TGTGCCAGCAGCGTTGGGGAGGGAGGACAGCCCCAGCATTTT. The full variable domain, with the rest looked up from reference TRBV9 and TRBJ1-5, is DSGVTQTPKHLITATGQRVTLRCSPRSGDLSVYWYQQSLDQGLQFLIQYYNGEERAKGNILERFSAQQFPDLHSELNLSSLELGDSALYFCASSVGEGGQPQHFGDGTRLSIL.

This chain links TRBV20-1 with TRBJ2-7; 15 bases are a match to TRBD2. The CDR3 spans 15 residues. The germline V gene encodes CDR1 DFQATT and CDR2 SNEGSKA (reference sequence). V trimming: 3 bases; J trimming: 4 bases; junction bases outside the gene matches: 4. CDR3 residues: CSASGLAGGPYEQYF. CDR3 coding DNA: TGCAGTGCTAGTGGACTAGCGGGAGGGCCTTACGAGCAGTACTTC.